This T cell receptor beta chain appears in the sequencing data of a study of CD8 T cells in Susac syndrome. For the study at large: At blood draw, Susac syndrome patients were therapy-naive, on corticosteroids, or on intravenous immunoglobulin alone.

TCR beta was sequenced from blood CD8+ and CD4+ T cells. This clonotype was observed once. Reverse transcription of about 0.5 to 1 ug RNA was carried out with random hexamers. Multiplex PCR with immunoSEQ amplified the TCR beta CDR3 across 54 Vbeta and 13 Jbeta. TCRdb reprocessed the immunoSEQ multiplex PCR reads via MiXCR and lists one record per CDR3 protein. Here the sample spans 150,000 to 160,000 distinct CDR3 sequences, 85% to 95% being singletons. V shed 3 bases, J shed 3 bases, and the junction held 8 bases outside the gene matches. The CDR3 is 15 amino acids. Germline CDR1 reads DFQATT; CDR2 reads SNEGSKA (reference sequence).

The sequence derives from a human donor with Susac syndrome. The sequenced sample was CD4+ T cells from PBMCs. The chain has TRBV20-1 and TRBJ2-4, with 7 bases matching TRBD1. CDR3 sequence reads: CSASSPGTVKNIQYF. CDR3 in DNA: TGCAGTGCTAGTTCCCCTGGGACAGTCAAAAACATTCAGTACTTC.